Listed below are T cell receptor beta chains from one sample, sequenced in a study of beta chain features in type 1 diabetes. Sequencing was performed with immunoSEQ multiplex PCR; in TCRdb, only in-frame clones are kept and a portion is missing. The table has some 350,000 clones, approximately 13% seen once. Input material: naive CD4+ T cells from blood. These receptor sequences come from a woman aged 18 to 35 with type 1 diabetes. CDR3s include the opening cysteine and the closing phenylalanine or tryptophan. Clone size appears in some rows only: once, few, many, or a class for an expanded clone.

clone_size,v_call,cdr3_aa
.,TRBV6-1,CASPGGAKETQYF
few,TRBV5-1,CASSLTGGEQFF
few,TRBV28,CASSFQGATLQYF
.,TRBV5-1,CASSLEPGLQFF
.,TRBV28,CASSFALAVPTDTQYF
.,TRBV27,CASSFTRFGTDTQYF
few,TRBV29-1,CSVDGGQGSHTIYF
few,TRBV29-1,CSVRQGATSYGYTF
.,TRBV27,CASSLEPGLPYEQYF
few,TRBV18,CASSPPTGTEHIGYTF
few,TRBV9,CASSAGSGRARNTDTQYF
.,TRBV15,CATSRDGTGGPRDTQYF
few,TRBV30,CAWSVGLSSNQPQHF
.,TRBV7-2,CASSPPRGPGEQFF
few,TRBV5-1,CASSLAEDLTGELFF
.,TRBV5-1,CASSLGTGAEQYF
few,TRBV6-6,CASSMTNVGETQYF
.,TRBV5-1,CASSLGGQGGTDTQYF
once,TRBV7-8,CASSPAHGGNTEAFF
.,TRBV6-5,CASLSASGANVLTF
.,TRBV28,CASRGLAGGTQYF
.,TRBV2,CASLSGDRGREAFF
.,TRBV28,CASSFWGTRQYEQYF
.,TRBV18,CASSPRVYTEAFF
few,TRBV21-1,CASTSLATGNNNEQFF
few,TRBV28,CASSSPRGLAASYNEQFF
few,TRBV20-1,CSAARSTEAFF
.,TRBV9,CASTPRGFTDTQYF